A selection of T cell receptor beta chains follows, all from one sample in a study of T cells after somatic rescue of genetic block. Here immunoSEQ multiplex PCR was the method, and the copy in TCRdb shows in-frame clones only, minus some. The data contain over 55,000 clones, roughly nine tenths of them singletons. Input material: peripheral blood mononuclear cells (PBMCs). The receptor source for this set is a man aged 35 to 55. CDR3s include the opening cysteine and the closing phenylalanine or tryptophan. The order of the fields is clone size, D gene, V gene, J gene, CDR3 DNA, CDR3 protein. The D gene is left open where the match is weak. A clone size is listed for some rows: how often the clone was seen (once, few, many), or a class if it is expanded.

>.|TRBD2|TRBV5-6|TRBJ2-1
TGTGCCAGCAGCTGGGGACTAGCGGGAGTTAATGAGCAGTTCTTC
CASSWGLAGVNEQFF
>.|.|TRBV11-3|TRBJ2-2
TGTGCCAGCAGCTTAAATAAGGGAACTTCCGGGGAGCTGTTTTTT
CASSLNKGTSGELFF
>.|TRBD1|TRBV19|TRBJ1-6
TGTGCCAGTAGTAAATATCCCGGACAGGGTGAAGCGGCCCTCCACTTT
CASSKYPGQGEAALHF
>.|.|TRBV7-2|TRBJ2-7
TGTGCCAGCAGCCCCTCCTGGACCGAGACCTACGAGCAGTACTTC
CASSPSWTETYEQYF
>.|TRBD1|TRBV13|TRBJ2-7
TGTGCCAGCAGCTTAGAGGGACAGGGGGACTCCTACGAGCAGTACTTC
CASSLEGQGDSYEQYF
>.|.|TRBV6-5|TRBJ1-6
TGTGCCAGTTGGAGAGGGGGATCAGGGAATTCACCCCTCCACTTT
CASWRGGSGNSPLHF
>.|TRBD1|TRBV19|TRBJ1-1
TGTGCCAGTAGTGCCGGGACAGGGTCGACTGAAGCTTTCTTT
CASSAGTGSTEAFF
>.|.|TRBV14|TRBJ1-2
TGTGCCAGCAGCCACTTTCGGGGGGGCTACACCTTC
CASSHFRGGYTF
>once|TRBD2|TRBV27|TRBJ2-3
TGTGCCAGCAGTCTCAACGGGGGGGCGGGCACAGATACGCAGTATTTT
CASSLNGGAGTDTQYF
>.|TRBD1|TRBV5-1|TRBJ1-1
TGCGCCAGCAGCCCGTCGGGACAGGGGACGAACACTGAAGCTTTCTTT
CASSPSGQGTNTEAFF
>.|.|TRBV11-2|TRBJ2-5
TGTGCCAGCAGCTTAGATTGGGGCACCCAAGAGACCCAGTACTTC
CASSLDWGTQETQYF
>.|.|TRBV1|TRBJ2-7
TGCACCAGCAGCCAAGTACCCTCGACAGGGGGAAAAAACCACGAGCAGTACTTC
CTSSQVPSTGGKNHEQYF
>.|.|TRBV28|TRBJ1-4
TGTGCCAGCACCCACCGGGGGGGAAAACTGTTTTTT
CASTHRGGKLFF
>.|TRBD1|TRBV4-1|TRBJ2-2
TGCGCCAGCAGCCAAGATCGGGACAGAACCACCGGGGAGCTGTTTTTT
CASSQDRDRTTGELFF
>.|TRBD1|TRBV4-2|TRBJ2-7
TGTGCCAGCAGCCAAGATGGGGCGGGGACAGGGCAGTACTTC
CASSQDGAGTGQYF
>once|.|TRBV28|TRBJ1-3
TGTGCCAGCAGCGGGGACGGTGGAAACACCATATATTTT
CASSGDGGNTIYF
>.|TRBD2|TRBV6-5|TRBJ2-7
TGTGCCAGCAGTTACTCGATGACTAGCGGGGTTTACGAGCAGTACTTC
CASSYSMTSGVYEQYF
>.|.|TRBV28|TRBJ2-1
TGTGCCAGCAGTTGGCCACAGTTAGCCTACAATGAGCAGTTCTTC
CASSWPQLAYNEQFF
>.|.|TRBV10-3|TRBJ2-5
TGTGCCATCAGTGAACGGCTAGTTGGTGAGACCCAGTACTTC
CAISERLVGETQYF
>.|.|TRBV7-8|TRBJ2-1
TGTGCCACGATTTACACCGGGACCGGGGGCAATGAGCAGTTCTTC
CATIYTGTGGNEQFF
>.|.|TRBV5-1|TRBJ2-5
TGCGCCAGCAGATCCTCTAGGCGGGAGACCCAGTACTTC
CASRSSRRETQYF
>.|TRBD1|TRBV28|TRBJ1-5
TGTGCCAGCAGAACAGGGGTTCAGCCCCAGCATTTT
CASRTGVQPQHF
>.|.|TRBV10-3|TRBJ2-5
TGTGCCATCAGGGCATCCCTGGGTGAGACCCAGTACTTC
CAIRASLGETQYF
>once|.|TRBV6-6|TRBJ2-4
TGTGCCAGCAGTTACTCGACGGGGGCAATAAACATTCAGTACTTC
CASSYSTGAINIQYF
>once|.|TRBV5-1|TRBJ2-5
TGCGCCAGCAGCGCAGCCCGGGGGAGCATGGAGACCCAGTACTTC
CASSAARGSMETQYF
>.|TRBD2|TRBV14|TRBJ2-7
TGTGCCAGCAGCCAACTAGGACTAGCGGGTTACGAGCAGTACTTC
CASSQLGLAGYEQYF
>.|.|TRBV4-3|TRBJ2-7
TGCGCCAGCAGCCAAGATCCCCGATCCTACGAGCAGTACTTC
CASSQDPRSYEQYF
>.|.|TRBV29-1|TRBJ2-7
TGCAGCGTTGCTAAGGTCCACGAGCAGTACTTC
CSVAKVHEQYF
>.|.|TRBV9|TRBJ1-2
TGTGCCAGCAGCGTGGCGGCTGGGACCAGCTATGGCTACACCTTC
CASSVAAGTSYGYTF